This TCR beta chain originates from a study of T-cell reconstitution after alpha-beta-depleted transplantation in children. This clonotype appeared a few times. Unique molecular identifiers tagged the TCRbeta library. One entry per CDR3 protein results from TCRdb running MiXCR on the PCR reads. The repertoire includes fewer than 550,000 distinct CDR3 sequences, roughly 10% of them detected once, and 14% sits in the top ten. V lost 8 bases to trimming and J lost 2 bases, with 16 bases between them. There are 14 residues in the CDR3. The germline CDR1 and CDR2 sequences are MDHEN and SYDVKM. This clonotype was obtained from a female patient aged 2-10 years who had a stem cell transplant for aplastic anemia, so the T cells may come from the graft donor. The source was PBMCs, mostly from graft donor cells, collected 180 days after TCRalphabeta/CD19-depleted stem cell transplant. This sequence joins TRBV28 and TRBJ2-7, with a tentative D call TRBD1 (6 bases). The chain's CDR3 is CASSPPRGPYEQYF. The CDR3 DNA is TGTGCCAGCTCCCCCCCCAGGGGTCCCTACGAGCAGTACTTC.